Each of the 3 T cell receptor beta chains below was sequenced from the same sample in a study of cytomegalovirus exposure and HLA in healthy donors. PCR primers comprised 60 Vbeta and 13 Jbeta primers. Clones were sequenced by immunoSEQ multiplex PCR, and TCRdb holds only the in-frame ones, with some missing. Of approximately 150,000 clones listed, approximately 84% were seen once; the top ten hold more than 4%. The sample taken for sequencing was PBMCs. These receptors originate from a man in his late teens or twenties in good health and CMV-seronegative.

The chain recombines TRBV28 with TRBJ1-1; possibly TRBD1 for D (6 bases). V lost 7 bases and J lost 1, with 13 bases in between. CDR1 MDHEN and CDR2 SYDVKM come from the germline V gene. The CDR3 contains 14 residues. The DNA of the CDR3 is TGTGCCAGCATCGAGAGACAGGAGAACACTGAAGCTTTCTTT. Protein sequence: CASIERQENTEAFF.

The chain has TRBV10-3 and TRBJ2-2; TRBD2 matches at 9 bases. The CDR3 totals 15 residues. Germline CDR1 is ENHRY and CDR2 is SYGVKD. The ends lost 6 bases at V and 2 bases at J; junction bases unmatched: 4. The DNA for the CDR3 is TGTGCCATCAGCCCGACTAGCGGCAACACCGGGGAGCTGTTTTTT. Its protein product is CAISPTSGNTGELFF.

The V call is TRBV6-1, the J call TRBJ2-1; perhaps TRBD2 as D (7 bases). The V gene lost 2 bases and the J gene lost 5 bases, with 13 bases spanning the gap. The CDR3 consists of 15 residues. Looked up from germline, CDR1 is MNHNS and CDR2 is SASEGT. CDR3 coding DNA: TGTGCCAGCAGTGAAAATGGGGGGGCGCACAATGAGCAGTTCTTC. Its translation: CASSENGGAHNEQFF.